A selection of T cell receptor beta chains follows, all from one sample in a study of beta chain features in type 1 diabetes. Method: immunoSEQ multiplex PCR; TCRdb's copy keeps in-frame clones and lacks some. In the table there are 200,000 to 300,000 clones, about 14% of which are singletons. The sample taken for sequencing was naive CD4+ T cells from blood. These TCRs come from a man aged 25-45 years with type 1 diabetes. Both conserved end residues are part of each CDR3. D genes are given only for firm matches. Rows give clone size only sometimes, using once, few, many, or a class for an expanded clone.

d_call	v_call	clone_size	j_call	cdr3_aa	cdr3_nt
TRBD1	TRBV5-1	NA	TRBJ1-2	CASSHGTGASNYGYTF	TGCGCCAGCAGCCATGGGACAGGGGCCTCTAACTATGGCTACACCTTC
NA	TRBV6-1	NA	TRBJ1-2	CATTDSGYGYTF	TGTGCCACTACGGACAGTGGGTATGGCTACACCTTC
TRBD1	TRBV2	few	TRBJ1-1	CASGTDRDNTEAFF	TGTGCCAGCGGGACTGACAGGGATAACACTGAAGCTTTCTTT
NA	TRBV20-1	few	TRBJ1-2	CSARLDSLYTF	TGCAGTGCTAGACTCGACAGCCTCTACACCTTC
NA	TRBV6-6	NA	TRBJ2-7	CASSSVRVNYEQYF	TGTGCCAGCAGTTCTGTCAGGGTCAACTACGAGCAGTACTTC
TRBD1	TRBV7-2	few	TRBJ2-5	CASSYRGDRNGETQYF	TGTGCCAGCAGCTATAGAGGGGACAGGAATGGAGAGACCCAGTACTTC
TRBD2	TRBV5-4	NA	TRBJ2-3	CASSLAGGGTDTQYF	TGTGCCAGCAGCTTGGCGGGAGGTGGGACAGATACGCAGTATTTT
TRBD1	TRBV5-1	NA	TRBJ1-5	CASSFGQGANQPQHF	TGCGCCAGCAGCTTCGGACAGGGGGCAAATCAGCCCCAGCATTTT
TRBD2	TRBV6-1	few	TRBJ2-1	CASSDSGAHNEQFF	TGTGCCAGCAGTGACAGCGGGGCCCACAATGAGCAGTTCTTC
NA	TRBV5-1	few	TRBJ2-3	CASSDLEAQYF	TGCGCCAGCAGCGACCTGGAGGCGCAGTATTTT
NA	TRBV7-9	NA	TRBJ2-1	CASSAQGGNEQFF	TGTGCCAGCAGCGCACAGGGGGGGAATGAGCAGTTCTTC
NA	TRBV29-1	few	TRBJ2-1	CSVNGNPYNEQFF	TGCAGCGTAAACGGGAACCCCTACAATGAGCAGTTCTTC
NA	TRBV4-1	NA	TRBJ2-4	CASSQDGAVAKNIQYF	TGCGCCAGCAGCCAAGATGGGGCAGTAGCCAAAAACATTCAGTACTTC
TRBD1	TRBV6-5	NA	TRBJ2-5	CASSSDRVQETQYF	TGTGCCAGCAGTTCGGACAGGGTCCAAGAGACCCAGTACTTC
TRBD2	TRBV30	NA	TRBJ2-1	CAWSVGLAGGTEQFF	TGTGCCTGGAGTGTCGGACTAGCGGGAGGTACTGAGCAGTTCTTC
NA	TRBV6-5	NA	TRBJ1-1	CASKRQPLNTEAFF	TGTGCCAGCAAGCGACAGCCTTTGAACACTGAAGCTTTCTTT
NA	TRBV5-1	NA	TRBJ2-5	CASSLGTGGSQETQYF	TGCGCCAGCAGCTTGGGGACGGGGGGCTCCCAAGAGACCCAGTACTTC
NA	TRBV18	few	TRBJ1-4	CASSPRTANEKLFF	TGTGCCAGCTCACCGCGGACAGCAAATGAAAAACTGTTTTTT
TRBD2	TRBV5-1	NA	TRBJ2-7	CASSFAGDYYEQYF	TGCGCCAGCAGCTTCGCGGGAGACTACTACGAGCAGTACTTC
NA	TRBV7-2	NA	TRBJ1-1	CASRRTVNTEAFF	TGTGCCAGCAGACGGACAGTTAACACTGAAGCTTTCTTT
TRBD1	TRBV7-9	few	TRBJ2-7	CASSAIRTGGQVQYF	TGTGCCAGCAGCGCCATTAGGACAGGGGGCCAGGTGCAGTACTTC
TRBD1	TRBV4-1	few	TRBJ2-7	CARTGTGISYEQYF	TGCGCCCGAACCGGGACAGGGATTTCCTACGAGCAGTACTTC
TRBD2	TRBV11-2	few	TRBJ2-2	CASSSRLAGVSTGELFF	TGTGCCAGCAGCTCCCGACTAGCGGGAGTATCCACCGGGGAGCTGTTTTTT
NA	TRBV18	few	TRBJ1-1	CASSPGATNTEAFF	TGTGCCAGCTCACCGGGGGCGACGAACACTGAAGCTTTCTTT
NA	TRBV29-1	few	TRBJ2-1	CSVERGGSSYNEQFF	TGCAGCGTTGAGCGGGGCGGAAGCTCCTACAATGAGCAGTTCTTC
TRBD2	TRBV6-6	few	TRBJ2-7	CASSGLAGLEQYF	TGTGCCAGCAGTGGCCTAGCGGGACTCGAGCAGTACTTC
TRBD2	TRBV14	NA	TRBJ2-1	CASSRGGFILYNEQFF	TGTGCCAGCAGCCGCGGGGGGTTCATCCTTTACAATGAGCAGTTCTTC
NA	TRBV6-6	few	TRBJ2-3	CASSYSRNTQYF	TGTGCCAGCAGTTACTCGCGGAATACGCAGTATTTT
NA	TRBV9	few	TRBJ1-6	CASSDRQDNSPLHF	TGTGCCAGCAGCGATAGACAGGACAATTCACCCCTCCACTTT
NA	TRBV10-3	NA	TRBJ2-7	CAISESGQGGYEQYF	TGTGCCATCAGTGAGTCAGGGCAGGGAGGCTACGAGCAGTACTTC
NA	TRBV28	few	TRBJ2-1	CASLSGGTYNEQFF	TGTGCCAGCCTTAGCGGAGGGACCTACAATGAGCAGTTCTTC
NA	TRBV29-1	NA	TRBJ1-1	CSATENTEAFF	TGCAGCGCTACAGAGAACACTGAAGCTTTCTTT
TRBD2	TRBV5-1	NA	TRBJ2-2	CASSPPDTRTRYTGELFF	TGCGCCAGCAGCCCGCCCGACACAAGGACTAGGTACACCGGGGAGCTGTTTTTT
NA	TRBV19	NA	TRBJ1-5	CASSIGPEENQPQHF	TGTGCCAGTAGTATAGGGCCGGAGGAGAATCAGCCCCAGCATTTT
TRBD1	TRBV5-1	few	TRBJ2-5	CASSEPGQKETQYF	TGCGCCAGCAGCGAGCCGGGACAGAAAGAGACCCAGTACTTC
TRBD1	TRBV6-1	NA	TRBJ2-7	CASSRDRVYEQYF	TGTGCCAGCAGCCGGGACAGGGTTTACGAGCAGTACTTC
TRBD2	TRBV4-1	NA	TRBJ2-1	CASSRAQLAANNEQFF	TGCGCCAGCAGCCGCGCTCAACTAGCGGCGAACAATGAGCAGTTCTTC
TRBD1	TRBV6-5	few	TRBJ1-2	CASSRTGQGYTF	TGTGCCAGCAGTCGGACAGGGCAGGGCTACACCTTC
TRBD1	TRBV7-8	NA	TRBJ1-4	CASRDSENEKLFF	TGTGCCAGTCGGGACAGTGAAAATGAAAAACTGTTTTTT
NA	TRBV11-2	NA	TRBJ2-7	CASRKWGTGSGSEQYF	TGTGCCAGCAGGAAATGGGGCACAGGGTCGGGATCCGAGCAGTACTTC
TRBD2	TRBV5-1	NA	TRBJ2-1	CASSFGTSDGNEQFF	TGCGCCAGCAGCTTCGGGACTAGCGACGGGAATGAGCAGTTCTTC
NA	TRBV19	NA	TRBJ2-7	CASSRQGTTYEQYF	TGTGCCAGTAGTCGGCAGGGTACGACCTACGAGCAGTACTTC
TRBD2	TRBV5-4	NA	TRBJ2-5	CASRLAGGPKETQYF	TGTGCCAGCAGATTAGCGGGAGGGCCAAAAGAGACCCAGTACTTC
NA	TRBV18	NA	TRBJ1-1	CASSLKEGTLNTEAFF	TGTGCCAGCTCACTGAAAGAGGGTACGTTGAACACTGAAGCTTTCTTT
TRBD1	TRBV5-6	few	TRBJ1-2	CASSLGQGRNYGYTF	TGTGCCAGCAGCTTGGGACAGGGCCGTAACTATGGCTACACCTTC
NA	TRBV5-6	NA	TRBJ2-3	CASSHTTDTQYF	TGTGCCAGCAGCCACACGACAGATACGCAGTATTTT
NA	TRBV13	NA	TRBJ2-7	CASSTQGISYEQYF	TGTGCCAGCAGCACCCAGGGGATCTCCTACGAGCAGTACTTC
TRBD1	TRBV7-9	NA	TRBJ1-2	CASSVTGTTYGYTF	TGTGCCAGCAGCGTGACAGGGACGACCTATGGCTACACCTTC
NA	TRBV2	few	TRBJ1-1	CASSAFRGANTEAFF	TGTGCCAGCAGTGCGTTCAGGGGAGCGAACACTGAAGCTTTCTTT
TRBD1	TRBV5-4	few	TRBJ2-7	CASSLGQGNEQYF	TGTGCCAGCAGCTTGGGACAGGGGAACGAGCAGTACTTC
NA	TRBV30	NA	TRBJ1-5	CAWSDGRSPGPQHF	TGTGCCTGGAGTGACGGGAGATCCCCGGGGCCCCAGCATTTT
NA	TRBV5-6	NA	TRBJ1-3	CASSQPDSRRYGNTIYF	TGTGCCAGCAGCCAACCGGACTCCAGGAGGTATGGAAACACCATATATTTT
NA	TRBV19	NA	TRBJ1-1	CASTPSSGLEAFF	TGTGCCAGTACCCCTTCTTCCGGACTCGAAGCTTTCTTT
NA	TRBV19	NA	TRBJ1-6	CASKQGGNLNSPLHF	TGTGCCAGTAAGCAAGGGGGTAACCTGAATTCACCCCTCCACTTT
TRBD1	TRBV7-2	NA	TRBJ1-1	CASSSDRGGEAFF	TGTGCCAGCAGCTCGGACAGGGGAGGAGAAGCTTTCTTT
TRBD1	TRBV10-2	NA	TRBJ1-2	CASSDGGTDYGYTF	TGCGCCAGCAGTGATGGGGGGACAGACTATGGCTACACCTTC
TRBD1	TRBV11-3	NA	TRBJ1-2	CASSTDRGSGNYGYTF	TGTGCCAGCAGCACCGACAGGGGAAGCGGTAACTATGGCTACACCTTC